This entry lists 22 T cell receptor beta chains sequenced from one sample in a study of beta chain features in type 1 diabetes. The authors reverse transcribed all of the isolated RNA, so sequencing captured expressed TCRB transcripts. Assay used: immunoSEQ multiplex PCR; TCRdb lists only in-frame clones, some missing. The sample consists of 300,000 to 350,000 clones, roughly 15% of them appearing once. What was sequenced was central memory CD4+ T cells from blood. Receptor source: a man aged 25-45 years in good health.

There are many counts of this clone. The V call is TRBV10-3, the J call TRBJ1-1, with a tentative D call TRBD1 (5 bases). CDR3 size: 15 residues. Germline V gene sequence: CDR1 ENHRY, CDR2 SYGVKD. Trimming shortened V by 5 bases and J by 2 bases, and 15 bases separated the two germline ends. CDR3 protein: CAISPIPTANTEAFF. The CDR3 DNA sequence: TGTGCCATCAGTCCCATCCCGACAGCTAACACTGAAGCTTTCTTT.

This clone was seen ten or more times. At one end the junction does not follow the germline gene, possibly because of a read error. The V gene is TRBV11-2, the J gene TRBJ2-3, with 7 positions matching TRBD2. This CDR3 region has 12 residues. Germline lookup yields CDR1 SGHAT and CDR2 FQNNGV. Here the CDR3 DNA reads TGTGCCAGCAGCCCCCTCACGGGGGGTATCCTTTTT. Its protein product is CASSPLTGGILF. The whole variable domain, filled in from reference TRBV11-2 and TRBJ2-3, reads EAGVAQSPRYKIIEKRQSVAFWCNPISGHATLYWYQQILGQGPKLLIQFQNNGVVDDSQLPKDRFSAERLKGVDSTLKIQPAKLEDSAVYLCASSPLTGGILFGPGTRLTVL.

This clone has only one observation. For the CDR3, the DNA is TGTGCCAGCAGCCTCAATCGGGGGGGCCAGGAGCAGTACTTC. The encoded protein is CASSLNRGGQEQYF. This sequence joins TRBV6-6 and TRBJ2-7; 8 bases match TRBD2. Germline V gene lookup returns CDR1 MNHNY and CDR2 SVGAGI (reference sequence). After removal of 6 bases from V and 7 bases from J, the junction contained 11 bases not matched to a gene. The CDR3 has 14 amino acids.

The table lists this clone with a few counts. CDR3 region: CASSLAYSDTQYF. CDR3 nucleotides: TGTGCCAGCAGCTTAGCGTACAGTGATACGCAGTATTTT. This chain joins TRBV7-2 and TRBJ2-3; D is unresolved. The CDR3 covers 13 residues. The germline V gene encodes CDR1 SGHTA and CDR2 FQGNSA. Trimming pared 0 bases from V and 6 bases from J, leaving 7 bases between.

The J gene is TRBJ2-5, the V gene TRBV21-1; the D segment call TRBD2 is taken from the table without a DNA check. TRBV21-1 is described as a pseudogene. The CDR3 length is 15 residues. The CDR3 sequence: CASSQEVGGQETQYF. The CDR3 bases are TGTGCCAGCAGCCAGGAGGTGGGCGGCCAAGAGACCCAGTACTTC.

This chain uses TRBV19 with TRBJ2-5; TRBD2 might be the D (6 bases). The CDR3 contains 14 residues. V was clipped by 3 bases and J by 4 bases, with 12 bases between them. The V gene's germline CDR1 is LNHDA and CDR2 SQIVND (reference sequence). CDR3: CASSIPGVGETQYF. In DNA, the CDR3 is TGTGCCAGTAGTATCCCGGGGGTGGGAGAGACCCAGTACTTC.

This clone was counted a few times. The V call is TRBV11-2, the J call TRBJ2-5, with a possible D match to TRBD2 (6 bases). The CDR3 is 13 amino acids. The germline V and J ends were trimmed by 4 bases and 4 bases, with 10 bases remaining between them. Germline V gives CDR1 SGHAT, CDR2 FQNNGV. The CDR3, as DNA: TGTGCCAGCAGCTCACGGACTACAGAGACCCAGTACTTC. Its translation is CASSSRTTETQYF.

This clone was found a few times. V and J are TRBV4-3 and TRBJ2-3; TRBD2 matches 11 bases. Looked up from germline, CDR1 is LGHNA and CDR2 is YSLEER. Trimming cost V 4 bases and J 6 bases; bases outside gene matches: 3. The CDR3 totals 14 residues. CDR3 sequence reads: CASSPGLADDTQYF. DNA for the CDR3: TGCGCCAGCAGCCCGGGACTAGCGGACGATACGCAGTATTTT.

This rearrangement joins TRBV30 to TRBJ1-5; perhaps TRBD1 as D (5 bases). The V gene lost 5 bases and the J gene lost 1 base, with 12 bases spanning the gap. Germline assignment: CDR1 GTSNPN and CDR2 SVGIG (reference sequence). This CDR3 is 14 amino acids long. The CDR3 nucleotides read TGTGCCTGGGGGGGGAGGGTAAGCAATCAGCCCCAGCATTTT. Translating gives CAWGGRVSNQPQHF.

The chain has TRBV29-1 and TRBJ2-3, with D maybe TRBD1 (6 bases). The V end lost 3 bases, the J end lost 4 bases, and 8 bases lay between the germline ends. The CDR3 covers 12 residues. CDR1 is SQVTM, CDR2 ANQGSEA, per germline. The CDR3: CSVERGSDTQYF. The CDR3 DNA is TGCAGCGTTGAGAGGGGGTCAGATACGCAGTATTTT.

The V gene is TRBV5-1, the J gene TRBJ2-3; 7 bases are shared with TRBD1. Looked up from germline, CDR1 is SGHRS and CDR2 is YFSETQ. V shed 4 bases, J shed 4 bases, and the junction held 9 bases outside the gene matches. The length of the CDR3 is 15 residues. CDR3 nucleotides: TGCGCCAGCAGCGGCGGCCAAACAGGGGCAGATACGCAGTATTTT. This gives the protein CASSGGQTGADTQYF.

The rearrangement joins TRBV7-7 to TRBJ2-5, with 7 bases lining up with TRBD2. Trimming at V came to 6 bases and at J to 5 bases, leaving 9 bases not matched to a gene. Germline V gene sequence: CDR1 SSHAT, CDR2 FNYEAQ (reference sequence). The CDR3 is 14 residues long. CDR3 sequence reads: CASSGGGRGETQYF. CDR3 coding DNA: TGTGCCAGCAGTGGCGGCGGGAGAGGGGAGACCCAGTACTTC.

J is TRBJ1-3 and V is TRBV6-5; D not resolved. Germline lookup yields CDR1 MNHEY and CDR2 SVGAGI. Trimming shortened V by 6 bases and J by 4 bases, and 7 bases separated the two germline ends. This CDR3 has 12 residues. The CDR3 coding sequence is TGTGCCAGCAGGGACGGGGGAAACACCATATATTTT. Protein sequence: CASRDGGNTIYF.

This clone turned up a few times. The chain has TRBV27 and TRBJ2-3; tentative D call: TRBD2 (6 bases). Between the trimmed V and J ends, which lost 5 bases and 1 base, there was a span of 10 bases. Per germline, CDR1 MNHEY and CDR2 SMNVEV (reference sequence). This CDR3 has 14 residues. The CDR3 DNA reads as TGTGCCAGCAGTCATAGCGGAGGCACAGATACGCAGTATTTT. Its protein product is CASSHSGGTDTQYF.

The chain has TRBV19 and TRBJ2-5, with D possibly matching TRBD2 (6 bases). The CDR3 has 14 residues. The V gene's germline CDR1 is LNHDA and CDR2 SQIVND (reference sequence). V gave up 6 bases and J gave up 5 bases, with 16 bases separating them. CDR3 sequence reads: CASRPLGGGETQYF. The CDR3 DNA is TGTGCCAGTAGGCCACTGGGCGGAGGGGAGACCCAGTACTTC.

The sample holds a few counts of this clone. The J gene is TRBJ2-1, the V gene TRBV11-2; possibly TRBD2 for D (5 bases). Germline V CDR1 and CDR2: SGHAT, FQNNGV. The germline V and J ends were trimmed by 2 bases and 1 base, with 15 bases remaining between them. The CDR3 has 17 amino acids. The CDR3 coding sequence is TGTGCCAGCAGCTTATCCCAGTGGAGGTCTTCCTACAATGAGCAGTTCTTC. Translated: CASSLSQWRSSYNEQFF.

The V call is TRBV5-4, the J call TRBJ2-1; 11 nucleotides align to TRBD2. Germline CDR1 SGHNT, CDR2 YYREEE (reference sequence). The J segment lost 5 bases and the V segment lost 4 bases, leaving 8 bases of the junction unmatched. This CDR3 is built from 16 residues. The CDR3 loop reads CASSLGTSGANNEQFF. CDR3 bases: TGTGCCAGCAGCCTAGGGACTAGCGGCGCAAACAATGAGCAGTTCTTC.

The V call is TRBV6-5, the J call TRBJ1-5; unclear D gene. The CDR3 loop spans 15 amino acids. Trimming removed 0 bases at V and 2 bases at J, with 8 bases between. Germline values: CDR1 MNHEY, CDR2 SVGAGI. The CDR3: CASSYSLSGNQPQHF. The CDR3, as DNA: TGTGCCAGCAGTTACTCGCTAAGTGGCAATCAGCCCCAGCATTTT.

This clone was counted only a few times. Germline is not matched at one junction end, which may reflect a read error. The chain links TRBV5-5 to TRBJ2-1; D is uncertain. Looked up from germline, CDR1 is SGHKS and CDR2 is YYEKEE (reference sequence). The CDR3 has 14 residues. CDR3 DNA: TGCGCCAGCAGCCGTGACTGGTCGTTTGGTGAGCAGTTCTTC. This codes for CASSRDWSFGEQFF.

This clone was seen more than once but under ten times. J is TRBJ1-5 and V is TRBV2; the D is unclear. The CDR3 has 14 amino acids. The germline V and J ends were trimmed by 2 bases and 4 bases, with 9 bases remaining between them. Germline values: CDR1 SNHLY, CDR2 FYNNEI. CDR3 in amino acids: CASSEFRQNQPQHF. For the CDR3, the DNA is TGTGCCAGCAGTGAATTTCGTCAGAATCAGCCCCAGCATTTT.

The chain couples TRBV7-2 to TRBJ1-1; 7 bases align to TRBD1. Germline loops: CDR1 SGHTA, CDR2 FQGNSA. The CDR3 length is 15 residues. The V gene end was trimmed by 1 base and the J gene end by 7 bases; junction bases not matched to a gene: 9. The CDR3 loop reads CASSLGDRQGGEAFF. CDR3 DNA sequence: TGTGCCAGCAGCTTAGGAGATCGGCAGGGGGGTGAAGCTTTCTTT. The variable domain in full, with the rest retrieved from reference TRBV7-2 and TRBJ1-1, is GAGVSQSPSNKVTEKGKDVELRCDPISGHTALYWYRQSLGQGLEFLIYFQGNSAPDKSGLPSDRFSAERTGGSVSTLTIQRTQQEDSAVYLCASSLGDRQGGEAFFGQGTRLTVV.

V and J are TRBV7-9 and TRBJ2-1; no definite D call. CDR1 is SEHNR, CDR2 FQNEAQ, per germline (reference sequence). The CDR3 loop spans 12 amino acids. V was cut by 6 bases and J by 10 bases, with 13 bases left in between. The CDR3 nucleotides read TGTGCCAGCAGTCCACCAGCCGGCGAGCAGTTCTTC. This gives the protein CASSPPAGEQFF.